The present TCR beta chain was sequenced within a study of blood T cells in healthy people across ages. Study-wide results and caveats: Researchers report that TCR beta diversity correlated strongly with naive T cell percentage. Not knowing donor CMV status may have confounded expanded clonotype changes.

Regarding this clonotype: Its antigen remains unknown.

The CDR3 runs 15 residues. CDR1 and CDR2 from the germline V gene are SNHLY and FYNNEI. Trimming removed 3 bases at V and 0 bases at J, with 9 bases between. Primed by a sample-barcoded 5' primer and a J-beta primer mix, a second PCR proceeded for 7 to 11 cycles. Each cDNA molecule, via a template-switch adaptor with 12 random nucleotides, was tagged. The yield of each sample was at least 3 million CDR3-containing paired-end reads. TCRdb reprocessed the 5' RACE reads with MiXCR, giving one entry per CDR3 protein. This table holds 1.5 million to 1.8 million distinct CDR3 sequences, roughly two fifths found once.

J is TRBJ2-1 and V is TRBV2, with D possibly matching TRBD2 (5 bases). The sample taken for sequencing was blood. This TCR derives from a woman under 30 in good health. The DNA for the CDR3 is TGTGCCAGCAGTGAGATGCTAGCCTCCTACAATGAGCAGTTCTTC. Translation: CASSEMLASYNEQFF. Variable domain in full (rest from reference TRBV2 and TRBJ2-1): EPEVTQTPSHQVTQMGQEVILRCVPISNHLYFYWYRQILGQKVEFLVSFYNNEISEKSEIFDDQFSVERPDGSNFTLKIRSTKLEDSAMYFCASSEMLASYNEQFFGPGTRLTVL.